A selection of T cell receptor beta chains follows, all from one sample in a study of Ad26.COV2.S vaccination and SARS-CoV-2 variants. Generated by immunoSEQ multiplex PCR, the TCRdb table keeps only in-frame clones and is missing some. The sample yields 500,000 or so clones, 89% seen once. This specimen consisted of peripheral blood, obtained in a trial of Ad26.COV2.S vaccine versus placebo. Receptor source: a person aged 18 to 59 who received the Ad26.COV2.S COVID-19 vaccine or a placebo. The CDR3 runs from the conserved cysteine through the conserved F or W. D genes are given only for firm matches. Expanded clones are given a class, and other clones once, few, many or no size at all.

TRBD1	NA	TRBJ2-1	TRBV18	CASSPPTGEKQFF	TGTGCCAGCTCACCCCCGACAGGGGAAAAGCAGTTCTTC
NA	NA	TRBJ2-5	TRBV20-1	CSASRRETQYF	TGCAGTGCCTCCCGCCGGGAGACCCAGTACTTC
TRBD1	NA	TRBJ2-7	TRBV28	CASSSTGNLYEQYF	TGTGCCAGCAGTTCGACAGGGAACTTGTACGAGCAGTACTTC
NA	NA	TRBJ1-2	TRBV7-8	CASSFSQTGYGYTF	TGTGCCAGCAGCTTCAGCCAGACAGGCTATGGCTACACCTTC
NA	NA	TRBJ2-3	TRBV18	CASSPPRGTGTQYF	TGTGCCAGCTCACCCCCAAGAGGGACCGGTACGCAGTATTTT
TRBD1	NA	TRBJ1-1	TRBV5-1	CASSSGTGGLGSFF	TGCGCCAGCAGCTCCGGGACAGGGGGCTTAGGTTCGTTCTTT
TRBD1	NA	TRBJ2-3	TRBV14	CASSRGFGQGTDTQYF	TGTGCCAGCAGCCGGGGGTTTGGACAGGGCACAGATACGCAGTATTTT
NA	NA	TRBJ2-1	TRBV30	CAGAELTYNEQFF	TGTGCTGGAGCAGAGCTCACCTACAATGAGCAGTTCTTC
NA	few	TRBJ1-4	TRBV19	CASRYGRENDEKLFF	TGTGCCAGTAGGTACGGCAGGGAGAATGATGAAAAACTGTTTTTT
TRBD1	NA	TRBJ1-1	TRBV4-3	CASSLRDRGFQAFF	TGCGCCAGCAGCCTCCGGGACAGGGGTTTTCAAGCTTTCTTT
TRBD2	NA	TRBJ2-3	TRBV11-2	CASSRGLAVSTDTQYF	TGTGCCAGCAGCCGCGGACTAGCGGTAAGCACAGATACGCAGTATTTT
NA	NA	TRBJ1-3	TRBV13	CASSFRALRNTIYF	TGTGCCAGCAGCTTTAGGGCGCTTCGGAACACCATATATTTT
NA	NA	TRBJ1-5	TRBV10-3	CAISESRSAVVNQPQHF	TGTGCCATCAGTGAGTCGAGGTCCGCAGTGGTAAATCAGCCCCAGCATTTT
NA	NA	TRBJ1-1	TRBV6-5	CASDRHTEAFF	TGTGCCAGCGACCGCCACACTGAAGCTTTCTTT
NA	NA	TRBJ1-2	TRBV7-9	CASSPPGVYGYTF	TGTGCCAGCAGCCCCCCAGGGGTTTATGGCTACACCTTC
NA	NA	TRBJ2-7	TRBV6-2/TRBV6-3	CASSDLLAAPQYF	TGTGCCAGCAGTGACCTTCTCGCGGCACCCCAGTACTTC
TRBD2	NA	TRBJ2-3	TRBV9	CASSVGNQRGGLAGTQYF	TGTGCCAGCAGCGTAGGAAATCAACGCGGGGGTCTCGCCGGTACGCAGTATTTT
TRBD1	NA	TRBJ2-5	TRBV7-2	CASSQGAGETQYF	TGTGCCAGCAGCCAGGGGGCTGGGGAGACCCAGTACTTC
NA	NA	TRBJ2-2	TRBV9	CASSTRRTPGELFF	TGTGCCAGCAGCACCAGGCGGACCCCCGGGGAGCTGTTTTTT
NA	NA	TRBJ2-1	TRBV24-1	CATSDRPGEQFF	TGTGCCACCAGTGACCGTCCAGGTGAGCAGTTCTTC
TRBD1	NA	TRBJ2-7	TRBV6-2/TRBV6-3	CASSLTGAEDEQYF	TGTGCCAGCAGTTTGACAGGGGCAGAGGACGAGCAGTACTTC
NA	NA	TRBJ2-3	TRBV12-5	CASGLDGGTQYF	TGTGCTAGTGGTTTGGACGGAGGTACGCAGTATTTT
NA	NA	TRBJ1-2	TRBV24-1	CATSEYRSGYTF	TGTGCCACCAGTGAATACAGGAGTGGCTACACCTTC
NA	NA	TRBJ2-2	TRBV7-2	CASPLHGNAGELFF	TGTGCCAGCCCCCTACACGGTAACGCCGGGGAGCTGTTTTTT
NA	NA	TRBJ2-2	TRBV6-4	CASSEGSGELFF	TGTGCCAGCAGTGAGGGGTCCGGGGAGCTGTTTTTT
NA	once	TRBJ1-5	TRBV18	CASSIMGGDQPQHF	TGTGCCAGCTCAATTATGGGGGGCGACCAGCCCCAGCATTTT
TRBD1	NA	TRBJ1-1	TRBV4-2	CASTRQGANTEAFF	TGTGCCAGCACCCGACAGGGGGCAAACACTGAAGCTTTCTTT
NA	NA	TRBJ1-2	TRBV3-1/TRBV3-2	CASSQGGVYGYTF	TGTGCCAGCAGCCAGGGGGGCGTCTATGGCTACACCTTC
NA	NA	TRBJ2-5	TRBV7-7	CASSPSTGTLGETQYF	TGTGCTAGCAGCCCTTCAACCGGGACCCTCGGGGAGACCCAGTACTTC
NA	once	TRBJ2-2	TRBV24-1	CATSDYREFAGELFF	TGTGCCACCAGTGATTACAGGGAATTCGCCGGGGAGCTGTTTTTT
NA	NA	TRBJ1-3	TRBV9	CASSAGISGNTIYF	TGTGCCAGCAGTGCAGGGATTTCTGGAAACACCATATATTTT
TRBD2	NA	TRBJ2-1	TRBV29-1	CSVRPSGNYNEQFF	TGCAGCGTGCGGCCTAGCGGAAATTACAATGAGCAGTTCTTC
NA	NA	TRBJ1-3	TRBV7-2	CASSTRAGNTIYF	TGTGCCAGCAGCACCAGGGCCGGAAACACCATATATTTT
TRBD1	NA	TRBJ2-1	TRBV5-1	CASSLGTGGREQFF	TGCGCCAGCAGCTTGGGGACAGGGGGACGGGAGCAGTTCTTC
TRBD2	NA	TRBJ2-5	TRBV4-2	CASSQVGSGGVETQYF	TGTGCCAGCAGCCAAGTTGGTAGCGGGGGGGTTGAGACCCAGTACTTC
NA	few	TRBJ2-6	TRBV6-1	CASSEPRHSGANVLTF	TGTGCCAGCAGTGAACCGCGGCACTCTGGGGCCAACGTCCTGACTTTC
NA	NA	TRBJ1-2	TRBV3-1/TRBV3-2	CASSPHGNSHYGYTF	TGTGCCAGCAGCCCACACGGGAACTCCCACTATGGCTACACCTTC
NA	NA	TRBJ1-4	TRBV30	CAWSPDRTGRIEKLFF	TGTGCCTGGAGTCCGGATAGAACAGGGCGGATTGAAAAACTGTTTTTT
TRBD1	NA	TRBJ1-4	TRBV15	CATSRDLDRTGGDEKLFF	TGTGCCACCAGCAGAGATCTAGACCGGACAGGCGGGGATGAAAAACTGTTTTTT
TRBD2	NA	TRBJ2-5	TRBV11-3	CASSLFTAGGASETQYF	TGTGCCAGCAGCTTATTTACAGCGGGAGGTGCTTCCGAGACCCAGTACTTC
NA	NA	TRBJ1-2	TRBV5-1	CASSSDGNYGYTF	TGCGCCAGCAGCTCGGACGGGAACTATGGCTACACCTTC
NA	NA	TRBJ2-1	TRBV11-2	CASSRQGTPYNEQFF	TGTGCCAGCAGCCGTCAGGGAACCCCCTACAATGAGCAGTTCTTC
NA	few	TRBJ2-2	TRBV5-1	CASSMNSPGELFF	TGCGCCAGCAGCATGAATTCTCCCGGGGAGCTGTTTTTT
TRBD1	NA	TRBJ1-2	TRBV19	CASSFTGTGDGYTF	TGTGCCAGTAGTTTTACCGGGACAGGGGATGGCTACACCTTC
NA	NA	TRBJ2-1	TRBV5-1	CASRRALREYNEQFF	TGCGCCAGCCGGCGTGCGCTTCGGGAGTACAATGAGCAGTTCTTC
NA	NA	TRBJ2-4	TRBV5-4	CASSRKRDSLGDIQYF	TGTGCCAGCAGCAGAAAAAGGGACTCCTTGGGGGACATTCAGTACTTC
NA	NA	TRBJ2-2	TRBV4-2	CASSGYKNTGELFF	TGTGCCAGCAGCGGGTACAAGAACACCGGGGAGCTGTTTTTT
NA	NA	TRBJ1-1	TRBV3-1/TRBV3-2	CASSRRGGNTEAFF	TGTGCCAGCAGCCGCCGGGGGGGGAACACTGAAGCTTTCTTT
NA	NA	TRBJ1-5	TRBV19	CASSVTGTYSNQPQHF	TGTGCCAGTAGTGTTACAGGTACCTATAGCAATCAGCCCCAGCATTTT
TRBD1	NA	TRBJ1-4	TRBV5-4	CASSLNRGLEKLFF	TGTGCCAGCAGCTTGAACAGGGGGCTCGAAAAACTGTTTTTT
NA	NA	TRBJ1-4	TRBV28	CASNPWGSGPGELFF	TGTGCCAGCAACCCTTGGGGGAGTGGTCCGGGGGAACTGTTTTTT